These 4 T cell receptor beta chains came from one sample sequenced in a study of neurological immune-mediated disorders. TCRdb processed the 5' RACE reads anew with MiXCR; each CDR3 protein has one entry. The table shows around 61,000 distinct CDR3 sequences, with about 5.2% occurring only once. The sequencing sample was made of PBMCs. The source of these receptors is a human donor with multiple sclerosis. The donor label of this sample is uncertain.

In its sample, this clonotype was seen many times. This chain links TRBV2 with TRBJ1-2; no reliable D call. Looked up from germline, CDR1 is SNHLY and CDR2 is FYNNEI. Trimming removed 6 bases at V and 4 bases at J, with 15 bases between. CDR3 size: 14 residues. The CDR3 reads CASREDLFGYGYTF. The CDR3 bases are TGTGCCAGCAGGGAGGACCTTTTCGGCTATGGCTACACCTTC.

The sample holds many counts of this clonotype. This chain connects TRBV5-1 to TRBJ1-2, with D perhaps TRBD1 (5 bases). Trimming cost V 5 bases and J 13 bases, with 21 bases left between them. The CDR3 runs to 13 residues. Germline V CDR1 and CDR2: SGHRS, YFSETQ. CDR3 sequence (DNA): TGCGCCAGCAGTTTGCCAGGGTTTCGGCGGGGCACCTTC. Protein product: CASSLPGFRRGTF.

At least ten counts were recorded for this clonotype. The chain recombines TRBV20-1 with TRBJ2-2; 9 positions match TRBD2. This CDR3 is built from 14 residues. From germline, CDR1 is DFQATT and CDR2 SNEGSKA (reference sequence). With V trimmed by 6 bases and J by 6 bases, 8 bases remained unmatched. The CDR3 DNA is TGCAGTGCCCCCCGCGGGGGGGCCTCCGGGGAGCTGTTTTTT. Its protein is CSAPRGGASGELFF.

At least ten counts were recorded for this clonotype. The DNA for the CDR3 is TGCAGTGCTAGAGCGGGGCCCGACAATGAAAAACTGTTTTTT. It codes for CSARAGPDNEKLFF. The chain couples TRBV20-1 to TRBJ1-4; the D gene is possibly TRBD1 (5 bases). Trimming removed 1 base at V and 5 bases at J, with 11 bases between. Germline assignment: CDR1 DFQATT and CDR2 SNEGSKA (reference sequence). The CDR3 is 14 residues long.